These T cell receptor beta chains were read from a single sample in a study of shared clonotypes between healthy human individuals. The repertoire was sequenced with immunoSEQ multiplex PCR; TCRdb's copy has only in-frame clones and lacks some. The sample yields approximately 92,000 clones, 68% seen once. The material sequenced was memory CD8+ T cells sorted from blood. The receptors originated from a man aged 25-45 years in good health. CDR3s include the opening cysteine and the closing phenylalanine or tryptophan. A D gene is named only where the DNA matches it firmly. Clone sizes are given selectively: once, few, many, or a class where the clone is expanded.

>TRBJ2-1|.|17|.|TRBV4-1
CASSQEGLASRYNEQFF
TGCGCCAGCAGCCAAGAGGGGTTGGCCTCGAGGTATAATGAGCAGTTCTTC
>TRBJ1-1|.|12|.|TRBV5-6
CASSLIGTEAFF
TGTGCCAGCAGCTTGATAGGGACTGAAGCTTTCTTT
>TRBJ1-5|once|22|TRBD1|TRBV7-8
CASSPFQLLTYKDRGSNQPQHF
TGTGCCAGCAGCCCCTTCCAGCTCCTAACCTACAAGGACAGGGGGAGCAATCAGCCCCAGCATTTT
>TRBJ2-2|.|14|.|TRBV7-8
CASTSSVNTGELFF
TGTGCCAGCACGTCTTCAGTGAACACCGGGGAGCTGTTTTTT
>TRBJ2-2|.|15|TRBD2|TRBV7-9
CASSARTSDTGELFF
TGTGCCAGCAGCGCCCGTACTAGCGACACCGGGGAGCTGTTTTTT
>TRBJ2-5|few|16|.|TRBV18
CASSRSPGPGEQTQYF
TGTGCCAGCTCACGGTCCCCGGGACCGGGTGAGCAGACCCAGTACTTC
>TRBJ2-7|.|12|.|TRBV28
CAIGWRNYEQYF
TGTGCCATCGGGTGGCGAAACTACGAGCAGTACTTC
>TRBJ2-2|few|14|.|TRBV29-1
CSVEGTRGEVELFF
TGCAGCGTTGAGGGAACAAGGGGCGAAGTGGAGCTGTTTTTT
>TRBJ2-4|few|13|.|TRBV27
CASSLMGANIQYF
TGTGCCAGCAGTTTAATGGGTGCAAACATTCAGTACTTC
>TRBJ2-7|.|14|TRBD1|TRBV5-1
CASSVGTGGYEQYF
TGCGCCAGCAGCGTAGGGACAGGGGGCTACGAGCAGTACTTC
>TRBJ2-7|.|13|TRBD1|TRBV5-4
CASSSGTDREQYF
TGTGCCAGCAGCTCTGGGACAGACCGCGAGCAGTACTTC
>TRBJ2-1|.|16|.|TRBV4-1
CASSQGQGGLQNEQFF
TGCGCCAGCAGCCAAGGCCAGGGGGGGTTACAGAATGAGCAGTTCTTC
>TRBJ2-1|.|15|.|TRBV19
CASSSLESSYNEQFF
TGTGCCAGTAGTTCACTCGAGAGCTCCTACAATGAGCAGTTCTTC
>TRBJ2-1|.|13|.|TRBV10-3
CAISESNGPQQFF
TGTGCCATCAGCGAGTCCAACGGACCGCAGCAGTTCTTC
>TRBJ2-7|.|17|TRBD2|TRBV2
CAMGRWAGGRAEDEQYF
TGTGCCATGGGCCGGTGGGCCGGCGGGAGGGCCGAAGACGAGCAGTACTTC
>TRBJ2-7|.|18|TRBD2|TRBV2
CASSVGASGRTLSYEQYF
TGTGCCAGCAGTGTTGGTGCTAGCGGGAGGACCCTCTCCTACGAGCAGTACTTC
>TRBJ2-3|.|15|TRBD1|TRBV30
CAWSWGTGITDTQYF
TGTGCCTGGAGTTGGGGGACAGGAATCACAGATACGCAGTATTTT
>TRBJ2-7|.|12|.|TRBV6-5
CASREGSYEQYF
TGTGCCAGCAGGGAGGGTTCCTACGAGCAGTACTTC
>TRBJ2-3|once|18|TRBD2|TRBV10-1
CASSGTEWTSGFTDTQYF
TGCGCCAGCAGTGGGACGGAATGGACTAGCGGATTCACAGATACGCAGTATTTT
>TRBJ1-5|.|13|.|TRBV7-9
CASSSDGDQPQHF
TGTGCCAGCAGCTCGGACGGGGATCAGCCCCAGCATTTT
>TRBJ2-5|.|16|TRBD2|TRBV25-1
CASSPLGLAVVETQYF
TGTGCCAGCAGTCCGTTAGGACTAGCAGTAGTCGAGACCCAGTACTTC
>TRBJ2-1|.|15|.|TRBV6-5
CASSFPAGSSNEQFF
TGTGCCAGCAGTTTTCCGGCGGGGTCTAGCAATGAGCAGTTCTTC
>TRBJ2-1|.|15|.|TRBV9
CASSVVGSSYNEQFF
TGTGCCAGCAGCGTAGTCGGGAGCTCCTACAATGAGCAGTTCTTC
>TRBJ2-3|.|13|.|TRBV5-1
CASSQLGTDTQYF
TGCGCCAGCAGCCAACTAGGCACAGATACGCAGTATTTT
>TRBJ2-1|few|15|.|TRBV2
CASRELAVPYNEQFF
TGTGCCAGCAGGGAGTTAGCGGTACCTTACAATGAGCAGTTCTTC
>TRBJ1-2|few|13|.|TRBV27
CASSRDIGYGYTF
TGTGCCAGCAGCCGGGACATTGGATATGGCTACACCTTC
>TRBJ2-7|.|14|TRBD2|TRBV5-1
CASSFGPSGNEQYF
TGCGCCAGCAGCTTCGGGCCTAGCGGTAACGAGCAGTACTTC
>TRBJ2-1|few|15|.|TRBV4-1
CASSQGWSAEREQFF
TGCGCCAGCAGCCAAGGGTGGTCAGCCGAAAGGGAGCAGTTCTTC
>TRBJ2-5|.|15|TRBD1|TRBV25-1
CASSLIYRGQETQYF
TGTGCCAGCAGTTTGATCTACAGGGGTCAAGAGACCCAGTACTTC
>TRBJ2-7|.|14|.|TRBV11-2
CASSLVPGSYEQYF
TGTGCCAGCAGCTTAGTTCCAGGCTCCTACGAGCAGTACTTC
>TRBJ2-1|.|17|TRBD2|TRBV7-8
CASSSHSGGGIYNEQFF
TGTGCCAGCAGCTCGCACTCTGGGGGAGGGATTTACAATGAGCAGTTCTTC
>TRBJ1-5|once|14|.|TRBV19
CASSTQGYNQPQHF
TGTGCCAGTAGTACACAAGGGTACAATCAGCCCCAGCATTTT
>TRBJ2-7|.|14|TRBD1|TRBV5-1
CASSTPGQNYEQYF
TGCGCCAGCAGCACACCGGGACAGAACTACGAGCAGTACTTC
>TRBJ1-3|.|19|TRBD1|TRBV5-5
CASSLEFRTGAYSGNTIYF
TGTGCCAGCAGCTTGGAGTTTAGGACAGGGGCCTACTCTGGAAACACCATATATTTT
>TRBJ1-2|.|13|.|TRBV19
CASSIWGHYGYTF
TGTGCCAGTAGTATATGGGGTCACTATGGCTACACCTTC
>TRBJ2-3|.|18|.|TRBV21-1
CASSKVTELAGITDTQYF
TGTGCCAGCAGCAAAGTTACGGAACTAGCGGGGATTACAGATACGCAGTATTTT